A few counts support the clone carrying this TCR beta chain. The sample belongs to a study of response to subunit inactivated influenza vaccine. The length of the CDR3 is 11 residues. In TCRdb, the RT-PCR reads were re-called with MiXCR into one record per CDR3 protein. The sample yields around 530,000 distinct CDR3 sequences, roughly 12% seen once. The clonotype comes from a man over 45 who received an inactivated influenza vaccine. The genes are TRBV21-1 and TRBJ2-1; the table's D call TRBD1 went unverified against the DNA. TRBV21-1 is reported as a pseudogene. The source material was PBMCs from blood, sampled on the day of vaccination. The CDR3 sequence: CASSTTAGKFF. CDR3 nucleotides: TGTGCCAGCAGCACGACAGCGGGGAAGTTCTTC.